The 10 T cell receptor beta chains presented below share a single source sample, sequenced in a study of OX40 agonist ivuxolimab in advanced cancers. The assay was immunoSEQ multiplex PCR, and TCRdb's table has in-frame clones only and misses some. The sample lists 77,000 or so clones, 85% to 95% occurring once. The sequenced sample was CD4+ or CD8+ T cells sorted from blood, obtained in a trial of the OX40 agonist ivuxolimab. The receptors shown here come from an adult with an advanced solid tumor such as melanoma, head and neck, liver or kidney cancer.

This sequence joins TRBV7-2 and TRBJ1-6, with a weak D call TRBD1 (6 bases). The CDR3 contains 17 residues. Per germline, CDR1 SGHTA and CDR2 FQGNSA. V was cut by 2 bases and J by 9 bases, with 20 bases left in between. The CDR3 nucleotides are TGTGCCAGCAGCTTAAATAGCCAGGGGCAAGTTTTTTCACCCCTCCACTTT. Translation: CASSLNSQGQVFSPLHF.

CDR3 sequence: CASSGLGGTQYF. Here the CDR3 DNA reads TGCGCCAGCAGTGGCCTGGGGGGGACCCAGTACTTC. This rearrangement joins TRBV10-2 to TRBJ2-5; weak D call: TRBD2 (6 bases). Germline lookup yields CDR1 WSHSY and CDR2 SAAADI. The CDR3 contains 12 residues. Trimming pared 4 bases from V and 7 bases from J, leaving 10 bases between.

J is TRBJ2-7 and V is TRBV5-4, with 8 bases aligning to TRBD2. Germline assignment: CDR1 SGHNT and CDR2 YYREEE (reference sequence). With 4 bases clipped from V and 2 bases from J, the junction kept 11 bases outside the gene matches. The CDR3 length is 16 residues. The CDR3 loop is CASSRRGGAVAYEQYF. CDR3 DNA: TGTGCCAGCAGCCGCCGGGGGGGGGCGGTTGCCTACGAGCAGTACTTC.

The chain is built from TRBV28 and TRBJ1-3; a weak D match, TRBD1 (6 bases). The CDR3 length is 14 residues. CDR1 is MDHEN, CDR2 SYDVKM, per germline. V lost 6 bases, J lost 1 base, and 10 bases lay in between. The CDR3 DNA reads TGTGCCAGCAGCGCACAGGGTTCTGGAAACACCATATATTTT. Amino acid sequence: CASSAQGSGNTIYF.

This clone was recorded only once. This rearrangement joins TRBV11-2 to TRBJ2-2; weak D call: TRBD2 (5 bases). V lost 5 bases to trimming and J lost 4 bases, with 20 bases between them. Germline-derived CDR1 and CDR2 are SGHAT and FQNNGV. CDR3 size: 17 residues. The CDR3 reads CASSPSGGYTGTGELFF. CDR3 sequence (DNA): TGTGCCAGCAGCCCGTCCGGCGGGTACACGGGCACCGGGGAGCTGTTTTTT.

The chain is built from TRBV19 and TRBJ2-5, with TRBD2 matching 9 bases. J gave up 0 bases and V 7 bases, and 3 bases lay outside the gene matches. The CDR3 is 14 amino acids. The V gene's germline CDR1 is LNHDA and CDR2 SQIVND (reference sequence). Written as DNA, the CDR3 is TGTGCCAGTACCTCTAGCGGGAACCAAGAGACCCAGTACTTC. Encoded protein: CASTSSGNQETQYF.

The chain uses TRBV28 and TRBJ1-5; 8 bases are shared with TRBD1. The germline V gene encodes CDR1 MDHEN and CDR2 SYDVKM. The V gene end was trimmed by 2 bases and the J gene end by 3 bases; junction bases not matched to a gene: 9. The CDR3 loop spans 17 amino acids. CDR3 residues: CASSLPGQGAINQPQHF. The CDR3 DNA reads TGTGCCAGCAGTTTACCCGGACAGGGAGCCATCAATCAGCCCCAGCATTTT.

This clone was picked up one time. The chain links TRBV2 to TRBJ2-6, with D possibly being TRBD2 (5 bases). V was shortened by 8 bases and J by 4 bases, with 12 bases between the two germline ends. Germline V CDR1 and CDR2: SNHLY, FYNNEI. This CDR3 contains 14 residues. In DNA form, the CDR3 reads TGTGCCAGCGGCCCGGCTAGCGGGGCCAACGTCCTGACTTTC. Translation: CASGPASGANVLTF.

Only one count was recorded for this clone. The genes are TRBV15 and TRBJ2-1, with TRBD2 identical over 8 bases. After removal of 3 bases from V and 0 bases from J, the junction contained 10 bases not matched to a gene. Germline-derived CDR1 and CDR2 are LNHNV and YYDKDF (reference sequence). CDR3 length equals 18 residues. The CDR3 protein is CATSRRIAGTSSYNEQFF. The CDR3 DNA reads TGTGCCACCAGCAGGCGGATAGCGGGGACAAGCTCCTACAATGAGCAGTTCTTC.

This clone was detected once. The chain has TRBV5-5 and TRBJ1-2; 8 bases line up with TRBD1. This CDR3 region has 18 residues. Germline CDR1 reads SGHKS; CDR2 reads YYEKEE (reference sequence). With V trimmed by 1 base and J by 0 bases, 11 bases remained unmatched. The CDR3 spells CASSLSRDRISTNYGYTF. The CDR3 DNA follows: TGTGCCAGCAGCTTGTCTCGGGACAGGATATCAACTAACTATGGCTACACCTTC.